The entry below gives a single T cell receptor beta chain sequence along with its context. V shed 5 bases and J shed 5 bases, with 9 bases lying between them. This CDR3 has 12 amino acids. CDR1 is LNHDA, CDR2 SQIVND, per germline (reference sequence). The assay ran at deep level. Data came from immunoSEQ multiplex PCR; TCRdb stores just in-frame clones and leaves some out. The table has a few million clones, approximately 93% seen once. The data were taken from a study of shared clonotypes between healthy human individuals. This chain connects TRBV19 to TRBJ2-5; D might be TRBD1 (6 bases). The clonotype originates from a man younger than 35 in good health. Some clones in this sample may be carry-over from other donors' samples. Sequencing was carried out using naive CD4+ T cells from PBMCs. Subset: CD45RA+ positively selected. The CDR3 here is CASSLDRETQYF. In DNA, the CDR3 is TGTGCCAGTAGTCTTGACAGGGAGACCCAGTACTTC. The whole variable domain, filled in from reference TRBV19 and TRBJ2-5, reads DGGITQSPKYLFRKEGQNVTLSCEQNLNHDAMYWYRQDPGQGLRLIYYSQIVNDFQKGDIAEGYSVSREKKESFPLTVTSAQKNPTAFYLCASSLDRETQYFGPGTRLLVL.